Sequencing of this TCR beta chain was carried out in a study of T-cell reconstitution after alpha-beta-depleted transplantation in children. Unique molecular identifiers were incorporated during preparation of the TCRbeta library. TCRdb itself ran the PCR reads through MiXCR, one entry per CDR3 protein. The repertoire holds about 540,000 distinct CDR3 sequences, with roughly 18% as singletons. V gave up 0 bases and J gave up 0 bases, with 13 bases separating them. Per the germline V gene, CDR1 is SGDLS and CDR2 is YYNGEE. This CDR3 region has 16 residues. This sequence joins TRBV9 and TRBJ2-7, with D possibly being TRBD2 (5 bases). The specimen was PBMCs from the stem cell graft donor, collected from the stem cell graft. The source of this sequence is a human donor who donated a stem cell graft to a child with acute lymphoblastic leukemia. CDR3 bases: TGTGCCAGCAGCGTAGGCAGCGGATTAAGCTCCTACGAGCAGTACTTC. Translating gives CASSVGSGLSSYEQYF.